These 18 T cell receptor beta chains share one sample of origin, sequenced in a study of shared clonotypes between healthy human individuals. Profiled with immunoSEQ multiplex PCR; TCRdb holds only in-frame clones, not every one. The sample consists of approximately 1,500,000 clones, approximately 96% of them appearing once. Source material: naive CD4+ T cells sorted from blood. The subset denotes: CD45RA+ positively selected. These receptors all come from a man younger than 45 in good health.

For the CDR3, the DNA is TGCAGCGTCCGAGGAGGGGGCTATACTGAAGCTTTCTTT. Translation gives CSVRGGGYTEAFF. The chain is built from TRBV29-1 and TRBJ1-1; TRBD1 agrees at 7 bases. Germline CDR1 is SQVTM and CDR2 is ANQGSEA. Trimming at V came to 6 bases and at J to 5 bases, leaving 9 bases not matched to a gene. The CDR3 covers 13 residues.

V is TRBV6-6 and J is TRBJ2-5; D perhaps matches TRBD2 (5 bases). Germline V gives CDR1 MNHNY, CDR2 SVGAGI (reference sequence). The V and J ends lost 6 bases and 1 base respectively, with 9 bases between them. The CDR3 sequence is 13 residues long. Written as DNA, the CDR3 is TGTGCCAGCAGCAGCGGCCTCCAAGAGACCCAGTACTTC. It encodes CASSSGLQETQYF.

The V gene is TRBV11-3, the J gene TRBJ2-7; D is unresolved. This CDR3 is 13 amino acids long. CDR1 is SGHNT, CDR2 YENEEA, per germline. The ends were cut back, 1 base at V and 1 base at J, with 5 bases in the middle. This CDR3 reads CASSLATSYEQYF. The DNA of the CDR3 is TGTGCCAGCAGCTTAGCCACATCCTACGAGCAGTACTTC.

In the case of this clone: Other DNA sequences in this specimen translate into the identical CDR3. V is TRBV28 and J is TRBJ2-7; D gene ambiguous. Trimming shortened V by 6 bases and J by 0 bases, and 6 bases separated the two germline ends. From germline, CDR1 is MDHEN and CDR2 SYDVKM. The CDR3 is made up of 12 amino acids. The DNA for the CDR3 is TGTGCCAGCAGGGCACCCTCCTACGAGCAGTACTTC. This sequence encodes CASRAPSYEQYF.

This sequence joins TRBV5-8 and TRBJ2-7, with TRBD1 identical over 7 bases. The CDR3 has 15 residues. After removal of 4 bases from V and 4 bases from J, the junction contained 11 bases not matched to a gene. Germline V gives CDR1 SGHTS, CDR2 YDEGEE. CDR3 region: CASSSTGAFIYEQYF. CDR3 nucleotide sequence: TGTGCCAGCAGCAGCACAGGGGCCTTTATTTACGAGCAGTACTTC.

V and J are TRBV7-8 and TRBJ2-7, with D tentatively TRBD1 or TRBD2 (5 bases each). CDR3 length equals 15 residues. Trimming pared 5 bases from V and 1 base from J, leaving 15 bases between. In germline, CDR1 is SGHVS, CDR2 FQNEAQ. The CDR3 DNA sequence: TGTGCCAGCAGCGAGCAAAAGGGACGGTCCTACGAGCAGTACTTC. Residues: CASSEQKGRSYEQYF. The full variable domain, in which reference TRBV7-8 and TRBJ2-7 provide the parts outside the CDR3, is GAGVSQSPRYKVAKRGQDVALRCDPISGHVSLFWYQQALGQGPEFLTYFQNEAQLDKSGLPSDRFFAERPEGSVSTLKIQRTQQEDSAVYLCASSEQKGRSYEQYFGPGTRLTVT.

To note about this clone: The same CDR3 can be traced to other DNA sequences in this sample. This rearrangement joins TRBV18 to TRBJ2-3, with D possibly called TRBD1 or TRBD2 (5 bases each). The CDR3 spans 16 residues. Trimming cost V 1 base and J 2 bases, with 13 bases left between them. Germline V gives CDR1 KGHSH, CDR2 LQKENI. CDR3 coding DNA: TGTGCCAGCTCACCACTGGGGGTCGGGTCCACAGATACGCAGTATTTT. Translated: CASSPLGVGSTDTQYF. The entire variable domain, with the rest obtained from reference TRBV18 and TRBJ2-3, is as follows: NAGVMQNPRHLVRRRGQEARLRCSPMKGHSHVYWYRQLPEEGLKFMVYLQKENIIDESGMPKERFSAEFPKEGPSILRIQQVVRGDSAAYFCASSPLGVGSTDTQYFGPGTRLTVL.

The chain carries TRBV6-1 and TRBJ1-4; 7 bases are shared with TRBD1. This CDR3 is 13 amino acids long. Germline CDR1 is MNHNS and CDR2 is SASEGT. V was pared by 7 bases and J by 10 bases, with 9 bases of the junction left unmatched. CDR3 DNA: TGTGCCAGCAAAGGACAGGTCCCATCAAAACTGTTTTTT. This sequence encodes CASKGQVPSKLFF.

This clone was recorded only once. The DNA of the CDR3 is TGCGCCAGCAGTGAGAACAGAGGAAACACTGAAGCTTTCTTT. This encodes CASSENRGNTEAFF. The V gene is TRBV10-2, the J gene TRBJ1-1, with unresolved D. CDR3 length: 14 amino acids. With 2 bases removed from V and 2 bases from J, the gap between germline ends came to 9 bases. CDR1 and CDR2 (germline): WSHSY, SAAADI.

The genes are TRBV11-2 and TRBJ1-3; possible D gene TRBD1, 5 bases. Germline CDR1 reads SGHAT; CDR2 reads FQNNGV. The germline V and J ends were trimmed by 2 bases and 0 bases, with 11 bases remaining between them. This CDR3 has 16 amino acids. For the CDR3, the DNA is TGTGCCAGCAGCTTATGGGCAGGGAGCTCTGGAAACACCATATATTTT. It is translated as CASSLWAGSSGNTIYF.

The chain is built from TRBV11-2 and TRBJ1-1; the match to TRBD1 covers 7 bases. Germline CDR1 and CDR2: SGHAT and FQNNGV. This CDR3 has 14 amino acids. V was pared by 5 bases and J by 3 bases, with 6 bases of the junction left unmatched. CDR3 protein: CASSPAGQDTEAFF. Here the CDR3 DNA reads TGTGCCAGCAGCCCTGCTGGACAGGACACTGAAGCTTTCTTT.

This sequence joins TRBV7-2 and TRBJ1-1; D is possibly TRBD1 (5 bases). Between the trimmed V and J ends, which lost 3 bases and 4 bases, there was a span of 9 bases. The CDR3 consists of 13 residues. Germline V CDR1 and CDR2: SGHTA, FQGNSA. CDR3 DNA sequence: TGTGCCAGCAGCTTGGGGCTCTTCACTGAAGCTTTCTTT. Residues: CASSLGLFTEAFF.

The chain carries TRBV5-4 and TRBJ1-2; D is unresolved. With 4 bases removed from V and 7 bases from J, the gap between germline ends came to 20 bases. The germline gives CDR1 SGHNT, CDR2 YYREEE (reference sequence). The CDR3 has 15 amino acids. In DNA form, the CDR3 reads TGTGCCAGCAGCCCAGCACGTAAAGTGTTCGGTGGCTACACCTTC. It translates to CASSPARKVFGGYTF.

The genes are TRBV20-1 and TRBJ2-3; D perhaps matches TRBD2 (5 bases). Germline CDR1 and CDR2: DFQATT and SNEGSKA (reference sequence). The CDR3 runs to 11 residues. V was clipped by 6 bases and J by 4 bases, with 8 bases between them. Here the CDR3 reads CSATRSDTQYF. As DNA, the CDR3 is TGCAGTGCCACTAGGTCAGATACGCAGTATTTT.

J is TRBJ1-2 and V is TRBV28; the D gene is possibly TRBD1 (5 bases). From germline, CDR1 is MDHEN and CDR2 SYDVKM. The length of the CDR3 is 13 residues. Trimming took 3 bases from V and 7 from J, leaving 12 bases between them. CDR3 nucleotide sequence: TGTGCCAGCAGTTTTCAGGGAATGGGTGGCTACACCTTC. Its protein is CASSFQGMGGYTF.

The chain combines TRBV11-1 with TRBJ1-2; D not certain. Germline assignment: CDR1 SGHAT and CDR2 FQDESV (reference sequence). V lost 1 base and J lost 0, with 12 bases in between. CDR3 length: 16 amino acids. DNA for the CDR3: TGTGCCAGCAGCTTAGGTGGAGCCAAAACTAACTATGGCTACACCTTC. Protein sequence: CASSLGGAKTNYGYTF.

This CDR3 is CASSSGTGEGHTEAFF. The CDR3, as DNA: TGTGCCAGTAGTAGCGGGACAGGAGAGGGGCACACTGAAGCTTTCTTT. The chain uses TRBV19 and TRBJ1-1, with 8 bases fitting TRBD1. Per germline, CDR1 LNHDA and CDR2 SQIVND (reference sequence). The CDR3 length is 16 residues. V dropped 4 bases and J dropped 3; count of bases not matched to a gene: 10.

The J gene is TRBJ1-5, the V gene TRBV19; D unclear. The V end lost 4 bases, the J end lost 9 bases, and 13 bases lay between the germline ends. Germline-derived CDR1 and CDR2 are LNHDA and SQIVND (reference sequence). The CDR3 is 13 amino acids. CDR3 DNA: TGTGCCAGTAGTACGCGCAACGGACGGCCCCAGCATTTT. It specifies CASSTRNGRPQHF.